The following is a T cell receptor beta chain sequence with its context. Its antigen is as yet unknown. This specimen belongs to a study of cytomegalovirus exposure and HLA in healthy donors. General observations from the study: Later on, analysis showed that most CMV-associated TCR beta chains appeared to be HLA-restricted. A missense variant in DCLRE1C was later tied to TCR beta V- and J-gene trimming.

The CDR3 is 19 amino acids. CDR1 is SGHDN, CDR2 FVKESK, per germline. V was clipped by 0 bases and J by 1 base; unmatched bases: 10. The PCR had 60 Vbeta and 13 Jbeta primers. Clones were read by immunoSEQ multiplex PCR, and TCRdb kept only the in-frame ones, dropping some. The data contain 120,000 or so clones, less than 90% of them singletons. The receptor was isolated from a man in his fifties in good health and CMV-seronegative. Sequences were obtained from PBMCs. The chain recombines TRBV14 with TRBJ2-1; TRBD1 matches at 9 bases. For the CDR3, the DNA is TGTGCCAGCAGCCAAGAAACCCCCCCGACAGGGGGATCCTACAATGAGCAGTTCTTC. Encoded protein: CASSQETPPTGGSYNEQFF.